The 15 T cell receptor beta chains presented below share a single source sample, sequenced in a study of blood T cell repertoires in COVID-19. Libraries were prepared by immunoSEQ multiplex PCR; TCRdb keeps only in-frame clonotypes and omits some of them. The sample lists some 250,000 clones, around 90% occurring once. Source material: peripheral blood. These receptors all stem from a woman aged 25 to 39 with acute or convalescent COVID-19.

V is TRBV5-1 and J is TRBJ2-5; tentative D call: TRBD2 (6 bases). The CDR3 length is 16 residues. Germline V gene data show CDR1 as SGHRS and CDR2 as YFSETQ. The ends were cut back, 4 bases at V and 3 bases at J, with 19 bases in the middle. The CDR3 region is CASSRVYQGGEETQYF. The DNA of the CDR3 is TGCGCCAGCAGCCGCGTGTATCAGGGAGGCGAAGAGACCCAGTACTTC.

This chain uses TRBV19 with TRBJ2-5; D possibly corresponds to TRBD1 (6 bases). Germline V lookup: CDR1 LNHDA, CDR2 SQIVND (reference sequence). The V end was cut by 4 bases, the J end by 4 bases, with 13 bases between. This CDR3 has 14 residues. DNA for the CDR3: TGTGCCAGTAGTAAATCAGGGGTCGGAGAGACCCAGTACTTC. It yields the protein CASSKSGVGETQYF.

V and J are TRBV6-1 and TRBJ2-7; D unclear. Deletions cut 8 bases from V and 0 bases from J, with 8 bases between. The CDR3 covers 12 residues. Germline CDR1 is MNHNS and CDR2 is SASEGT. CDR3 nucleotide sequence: TGTGCCAGCGGCCTCGACTCCTACGAGCAGTACTTC. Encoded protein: CASGLDSYEQYF.

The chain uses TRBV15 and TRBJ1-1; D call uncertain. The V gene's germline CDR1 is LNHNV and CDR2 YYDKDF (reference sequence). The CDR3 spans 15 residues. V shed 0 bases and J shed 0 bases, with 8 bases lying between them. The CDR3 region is CATSREPGMNTEAFF. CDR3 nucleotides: TGTGCCACCAGCAGAGAGCCGGGGATGAACACTGAAGCTTTCTTT. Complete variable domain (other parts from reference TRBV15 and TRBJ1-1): DAMVIQNPRYQVTQFGKPVTLSCSQTLNHNVMYWYQQKSSQAPKLLFHYYDKDFNNEADTPDNFQSRRPNTSFCFLDIRSPGLGDTAMYLCATSREPGMNTEAFFGQGTRLTVV.

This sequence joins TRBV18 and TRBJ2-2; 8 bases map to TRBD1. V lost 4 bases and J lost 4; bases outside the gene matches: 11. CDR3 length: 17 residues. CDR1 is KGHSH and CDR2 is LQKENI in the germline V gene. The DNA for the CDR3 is TGTGCCAGCTCACAAACGAAGGACAGGGCAGTCACCGGGGAGCTGTTTTTT. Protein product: CASSQTKDRAVTGELFF.

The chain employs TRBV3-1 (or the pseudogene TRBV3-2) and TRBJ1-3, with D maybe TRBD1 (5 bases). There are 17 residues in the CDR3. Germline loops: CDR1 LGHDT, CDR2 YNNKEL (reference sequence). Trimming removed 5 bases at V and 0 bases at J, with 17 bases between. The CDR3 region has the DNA TGTGCCAGCAGCACGATATGGGGCAGAGACTCTGGAAACACCATATATTTT. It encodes CASSTIWGRDSGNTIYF.

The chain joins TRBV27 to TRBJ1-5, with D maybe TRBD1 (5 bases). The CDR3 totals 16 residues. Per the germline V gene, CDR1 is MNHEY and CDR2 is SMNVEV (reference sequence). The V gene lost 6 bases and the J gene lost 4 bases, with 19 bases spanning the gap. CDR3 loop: CASRELGLTGNQPQHF. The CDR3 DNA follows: TGTGCCAGCAGGGAATTGGGACTGACTGGGAATCAGCCCCAGCATTTT.

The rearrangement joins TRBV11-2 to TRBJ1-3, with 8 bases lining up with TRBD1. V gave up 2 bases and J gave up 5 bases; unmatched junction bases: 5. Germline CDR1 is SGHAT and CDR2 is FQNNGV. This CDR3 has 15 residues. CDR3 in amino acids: CASSLWAGGRNTIYF. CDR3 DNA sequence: TGTGCCAGCAGCTTATGGGCAGGGGGCCGAAACACCATATATTTT.

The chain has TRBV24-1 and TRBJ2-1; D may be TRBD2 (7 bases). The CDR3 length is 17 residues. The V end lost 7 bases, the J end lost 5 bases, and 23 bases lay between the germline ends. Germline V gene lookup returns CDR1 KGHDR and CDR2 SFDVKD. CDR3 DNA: TGTGCCACCAGGGAAGGGGGGGGTAGTCCGGTGAACAATGAGCAGTTCTTC. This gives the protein CATREGGGSPVNNEQFF.

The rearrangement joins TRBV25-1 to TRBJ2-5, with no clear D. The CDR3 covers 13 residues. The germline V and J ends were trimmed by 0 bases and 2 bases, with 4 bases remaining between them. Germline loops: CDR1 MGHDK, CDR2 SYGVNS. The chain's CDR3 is CASSEYRQETQYF. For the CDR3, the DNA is TGTGCCAGCAGTGAATATCGGCAAGAGACCCAGTACTTC.

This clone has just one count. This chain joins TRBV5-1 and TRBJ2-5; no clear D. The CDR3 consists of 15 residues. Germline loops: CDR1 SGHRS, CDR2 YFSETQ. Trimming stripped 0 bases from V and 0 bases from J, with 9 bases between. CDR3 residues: CASSLGVLYQETQYF. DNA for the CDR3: TGCGCCAGCAGCTTGGGAGTCTTGTACCAAGAGACCCAGTACTTC.

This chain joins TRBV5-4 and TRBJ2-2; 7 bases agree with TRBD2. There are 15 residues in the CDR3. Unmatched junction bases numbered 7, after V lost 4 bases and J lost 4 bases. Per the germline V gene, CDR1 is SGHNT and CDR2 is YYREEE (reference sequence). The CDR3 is CASSPSGKGTGELFF. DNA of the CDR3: TGTGCCAGCAGCCCAAGCGGGAAGGGCACCGGGGAGCTGTTTTTT.

CDR3 protein: CASSRTNPPLHF. DNA for the CDR3: TGTGCCAGCAGCCGAACAAACCCACCCCTCCACTTT. The chain has TRBV7-9 and TRBJ1-6; D ambiguous. The CDR3 is 12 residues long. CDR1 is SEHNR and CDR2 is FQNEAQ in the germline V gene (reference sequence). Trimming removed 5 bases from V and 11 bases from J, with 10 bases in between. Looking up the rest from reference TRBV7-9 and TRBJ1-6 gives the full variable domain: DTGVSQNPRHKITKRGQNVTFRCDPISEHNRLYWYRQTLGQGPEFLTYFQNEAQLEKSRLLSDRFSAERPKGSFSTLEIQRTEQGDSAMYLCASSRTNPPLHFGNGTRLTVT.

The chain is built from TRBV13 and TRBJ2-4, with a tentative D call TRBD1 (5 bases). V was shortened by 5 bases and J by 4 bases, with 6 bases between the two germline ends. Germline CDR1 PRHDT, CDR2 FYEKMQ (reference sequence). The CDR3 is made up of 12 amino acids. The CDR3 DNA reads TGTGCCAGCAGCAAGGGGAAAAACATTCAGTACTTC. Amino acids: CASSKGKNIQYF.

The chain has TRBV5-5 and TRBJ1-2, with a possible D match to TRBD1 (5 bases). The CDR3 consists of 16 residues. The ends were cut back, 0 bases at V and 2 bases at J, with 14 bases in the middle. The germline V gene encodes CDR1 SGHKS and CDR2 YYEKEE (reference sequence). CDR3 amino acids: CASSLDGGGMNYGYTF. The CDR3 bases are TGTGCCAGCAGCTTGGACGGGGGAGGGATGAACTATGGCTACACCTTC.